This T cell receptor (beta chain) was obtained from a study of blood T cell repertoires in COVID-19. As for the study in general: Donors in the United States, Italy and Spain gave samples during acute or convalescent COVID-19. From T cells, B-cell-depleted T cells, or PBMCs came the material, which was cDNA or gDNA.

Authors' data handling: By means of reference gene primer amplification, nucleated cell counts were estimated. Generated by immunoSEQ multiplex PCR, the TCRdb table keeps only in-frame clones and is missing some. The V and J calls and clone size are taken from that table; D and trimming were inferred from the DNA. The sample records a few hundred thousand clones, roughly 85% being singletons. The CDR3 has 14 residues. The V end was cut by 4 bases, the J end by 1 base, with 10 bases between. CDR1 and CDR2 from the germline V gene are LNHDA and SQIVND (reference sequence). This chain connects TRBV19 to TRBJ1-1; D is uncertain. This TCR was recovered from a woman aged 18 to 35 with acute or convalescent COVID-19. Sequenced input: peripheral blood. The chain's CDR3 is CASSTDITNTEAFF. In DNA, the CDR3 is TGTGCCAGTAGTACCGACATAACGAACACTGAAGCTTTCTTT.